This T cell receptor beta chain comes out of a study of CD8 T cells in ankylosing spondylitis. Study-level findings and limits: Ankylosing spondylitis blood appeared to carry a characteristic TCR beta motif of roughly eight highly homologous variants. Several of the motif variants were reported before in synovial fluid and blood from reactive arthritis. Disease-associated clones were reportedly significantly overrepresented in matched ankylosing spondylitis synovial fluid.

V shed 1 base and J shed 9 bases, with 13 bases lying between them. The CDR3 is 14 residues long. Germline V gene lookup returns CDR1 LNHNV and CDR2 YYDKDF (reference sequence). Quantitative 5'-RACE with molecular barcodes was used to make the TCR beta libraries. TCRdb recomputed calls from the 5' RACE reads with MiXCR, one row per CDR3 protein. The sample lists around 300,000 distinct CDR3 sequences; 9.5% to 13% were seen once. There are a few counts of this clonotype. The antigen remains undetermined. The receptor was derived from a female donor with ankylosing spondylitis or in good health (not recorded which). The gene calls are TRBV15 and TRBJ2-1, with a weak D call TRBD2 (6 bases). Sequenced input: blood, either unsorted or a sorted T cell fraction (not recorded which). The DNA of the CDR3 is TGTGCCACCAGCAGAGTCGGCCGGGGGACTGAGCAGTTCTTC. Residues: CATSRVGRGTEQFF. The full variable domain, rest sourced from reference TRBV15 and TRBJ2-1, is DAMVIQNPRYQVTQFGKPVTLSCSQTLNHNVMYWYQQKSSQAPKLLFHYYDKDFNNEADTPDNFQSRRPNTSFCFLDIRSPGLGDTAMYLCATSRVGRGTEQFFGPGTRLTVL.